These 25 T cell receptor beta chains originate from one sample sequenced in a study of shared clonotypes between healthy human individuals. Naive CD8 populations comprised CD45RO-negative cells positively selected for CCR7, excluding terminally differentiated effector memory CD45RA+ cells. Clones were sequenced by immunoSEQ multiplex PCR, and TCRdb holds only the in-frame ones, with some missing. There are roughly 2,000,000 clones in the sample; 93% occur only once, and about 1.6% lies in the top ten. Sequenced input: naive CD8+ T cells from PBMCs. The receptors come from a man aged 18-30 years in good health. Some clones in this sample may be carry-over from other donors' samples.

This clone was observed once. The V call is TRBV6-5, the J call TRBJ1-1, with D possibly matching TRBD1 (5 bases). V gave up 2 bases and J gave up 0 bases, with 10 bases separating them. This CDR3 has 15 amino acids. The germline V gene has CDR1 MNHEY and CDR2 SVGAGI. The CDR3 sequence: CASSYGALLNTEAFF. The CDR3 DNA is TGTGCCAGCAGTTACGGGGCACTGCTGAACACTGAAGCTTTCTTT.

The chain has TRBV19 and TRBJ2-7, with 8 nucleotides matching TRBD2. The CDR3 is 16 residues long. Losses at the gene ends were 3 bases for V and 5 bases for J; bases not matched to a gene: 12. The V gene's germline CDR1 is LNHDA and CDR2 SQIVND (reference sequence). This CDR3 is CASSIPSREGLHEQYF. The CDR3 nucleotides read TGTGCCAGTAGTATCCCTTCCCGGGAGGGCCTACACGAGCAGTACTTC.

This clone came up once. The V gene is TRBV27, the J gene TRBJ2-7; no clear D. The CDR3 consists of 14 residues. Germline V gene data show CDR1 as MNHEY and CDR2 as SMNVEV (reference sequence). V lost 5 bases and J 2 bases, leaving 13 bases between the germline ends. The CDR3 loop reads CASSPFGPTYEQYF. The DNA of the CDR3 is TGTGCCAGCAGTCCCTTCGGCCCAACCTACGAGCAGTACTTC.

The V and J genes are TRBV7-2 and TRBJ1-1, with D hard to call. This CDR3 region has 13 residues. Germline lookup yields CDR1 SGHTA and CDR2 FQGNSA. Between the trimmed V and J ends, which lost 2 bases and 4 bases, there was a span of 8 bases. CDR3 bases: TGTGCCAGCAGCTTACTCCAGGCCACTGAAGCTTTCTTT. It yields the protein CASSLLQATEAFF.

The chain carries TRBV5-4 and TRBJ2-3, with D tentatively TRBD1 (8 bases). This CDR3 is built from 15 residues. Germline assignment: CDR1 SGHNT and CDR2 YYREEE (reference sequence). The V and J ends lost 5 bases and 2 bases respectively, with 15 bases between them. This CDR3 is CASRQGGVATDTQYF. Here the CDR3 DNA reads TGTGCCAGCAGACAGGGGGGGGTAGCCACAGATACGCAGTATTTT. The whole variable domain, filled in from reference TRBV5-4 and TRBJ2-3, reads ETGVTQSPTHLIKTRGQQVTLRCSSQSGHNTVSWYQQALGQGPQFIFQYYREEENGRGNFPPRFSGLQFPNYSSELNVNALELDDSALYLCASRQGGVATDTQYFGPGTRLTVL.

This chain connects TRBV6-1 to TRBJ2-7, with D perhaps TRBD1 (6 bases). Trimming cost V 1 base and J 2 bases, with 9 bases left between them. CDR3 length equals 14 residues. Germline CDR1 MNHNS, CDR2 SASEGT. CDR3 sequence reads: CASSEDRDPYEQYF. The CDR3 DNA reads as TGTGCCAGCAGTGAAGACAGGGACCCCTACGAGCAGTACTTC.

The CDR3 spells CASSQTSRVGETQYF. CDR3 nucleotides: TGCGCCAGCAGCCAGACTTCGAGAGTGGGGGAGACCCAGTACTTC. V and J are TRBV4-3 and TRBJ2-5, with D uncertain. Germline V gene sequence: CDR1 LGHNA, CDR2 YSLEER. V lost 3 bases to trimming and J lost 5 bases, with 16 bases between them. The CDR3 covers 15 residues.

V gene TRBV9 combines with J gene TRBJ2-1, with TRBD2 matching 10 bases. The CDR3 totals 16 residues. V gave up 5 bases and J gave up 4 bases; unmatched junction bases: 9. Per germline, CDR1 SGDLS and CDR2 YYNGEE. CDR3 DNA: TGTGCCAGCAGACCAGAAGCGGGAGGGAGGTACAATGAGCAGTTCTTC. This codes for CASRPEAGGRYNEQFF. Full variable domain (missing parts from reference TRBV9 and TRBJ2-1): DSGVTQTPKHLITATGQRVTLRCSPRSGDLSVYWYQQSLDQGLQFLIQYYNGEERAKGNILERFSAQQFPDLHSELNLSSLELGDSALYFCASRPEAGGRYNEQFFGPGTRLTVL.

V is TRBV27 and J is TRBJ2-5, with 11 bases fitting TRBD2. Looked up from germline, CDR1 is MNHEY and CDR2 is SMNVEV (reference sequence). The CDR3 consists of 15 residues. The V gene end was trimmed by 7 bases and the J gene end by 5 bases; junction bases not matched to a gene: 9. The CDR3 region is CASMTSGNPGETQYF. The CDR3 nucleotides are TGTGCCAGCATGACTAGCGGGAACCCGGGGGAGACCCAGTACTTC.

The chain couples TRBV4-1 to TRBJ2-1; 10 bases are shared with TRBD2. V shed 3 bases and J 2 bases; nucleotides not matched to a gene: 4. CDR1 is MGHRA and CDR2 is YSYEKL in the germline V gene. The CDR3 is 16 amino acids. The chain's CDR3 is CASSQGAGGAYNEQFF. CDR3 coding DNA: TGCGCCAGCAGCCAGGGAGCGGGAGGGGCCTACAATGAGCAGTTCTTC.

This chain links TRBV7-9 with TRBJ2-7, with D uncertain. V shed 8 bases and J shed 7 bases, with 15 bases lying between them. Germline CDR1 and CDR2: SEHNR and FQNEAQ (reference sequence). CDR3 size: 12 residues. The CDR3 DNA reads TGTGCCAGCGCAAATCCCCGTGGGGAGCAGTACTTC. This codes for CASANPRGEQYF. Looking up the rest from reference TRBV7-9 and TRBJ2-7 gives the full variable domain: DTGVSQNPRHKITKRGQNVTFRCDPISEHNRLYWYRQTLGQGPEFLTYFQNEAQLEKSRLLSDRFSAERPKGSFSTLEIQRTEQGDSAMYLCASANPRGEQYFGPGTRLTVT.

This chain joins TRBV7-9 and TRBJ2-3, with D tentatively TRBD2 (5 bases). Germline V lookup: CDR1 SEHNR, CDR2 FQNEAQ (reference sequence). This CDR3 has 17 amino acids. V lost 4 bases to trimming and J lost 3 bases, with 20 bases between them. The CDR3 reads CASSSPFAREGTDTQYF. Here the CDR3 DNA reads TGTGCCAGCAGCTCGCCGTTCGCACGGGAAGGGACAGATACGCAGTATTTT.

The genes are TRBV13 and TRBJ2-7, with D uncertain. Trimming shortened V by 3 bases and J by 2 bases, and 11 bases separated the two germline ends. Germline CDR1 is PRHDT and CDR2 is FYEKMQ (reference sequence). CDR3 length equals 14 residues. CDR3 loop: CASSLTGLTYEQYF. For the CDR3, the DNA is TGTGCCAGCAGCTTGACGGGCCTCACCTACGAGCAGTACTTC.

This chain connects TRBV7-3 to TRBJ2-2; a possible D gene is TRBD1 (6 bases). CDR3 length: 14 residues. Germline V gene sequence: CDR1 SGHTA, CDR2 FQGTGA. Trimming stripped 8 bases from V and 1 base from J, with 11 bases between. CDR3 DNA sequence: TGTGCCAGCCGCCGGGACATGAACACCGGGGAGCTGTTTTTT. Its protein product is CASRRDMNTGELFF.

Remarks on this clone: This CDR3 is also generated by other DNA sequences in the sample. The chain's CDR3 is CASSYQGLYNEQFF. The CDR3 DNA reads as TGTGCCAGCAGTTACCAGGGTCTCTACAATGAGCAGTTCTTC. V gene TRBV6-5 combines with J gene TRBJ2-1, with a tentative D call TRBD1 (5 bases). The CDR3 runs 14 residues. CDR1 is MNHEY and CDR2 is SVGAGI in the germline V gene. Trimming cost V 2 bases and J 3 bases, with 8 bases left between them.

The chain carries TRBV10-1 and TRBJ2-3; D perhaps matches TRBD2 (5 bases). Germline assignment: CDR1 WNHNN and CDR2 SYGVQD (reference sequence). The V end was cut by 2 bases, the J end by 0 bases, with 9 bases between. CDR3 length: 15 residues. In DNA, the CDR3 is TGCGCCAGCAGTGAGCTCGGGGATAGCACAGATACGCAGTATTTT. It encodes CASSELGDSTDTQYF.

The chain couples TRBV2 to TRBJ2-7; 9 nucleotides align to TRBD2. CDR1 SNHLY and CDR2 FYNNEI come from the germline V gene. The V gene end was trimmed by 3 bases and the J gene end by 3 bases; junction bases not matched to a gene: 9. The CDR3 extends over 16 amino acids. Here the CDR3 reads CASSELSLSGSYEQYF. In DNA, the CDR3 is TGTGCCAGCAGTGAGCTATCTCTTAGCGGGAGCTACGAGCAGTACTTC.

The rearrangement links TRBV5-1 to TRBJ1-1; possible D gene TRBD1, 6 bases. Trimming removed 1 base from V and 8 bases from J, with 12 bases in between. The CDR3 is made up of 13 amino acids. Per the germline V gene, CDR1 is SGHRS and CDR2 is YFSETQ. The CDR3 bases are TGCGCCAGCAGCTTGAGCCCAAGGGGGGAAGCTTTCTTT. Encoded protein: CASSLSPRGEAFF.

The CDR3 DNA reads TGCGCCAGCAGCGAGATAGCTAGTGGCATTCAGTACTTC. It is translated as CASSEIASGIQYF. The chain employs TRBV4-1 and TRBJ2-4; D ambiguous. V was pared by 5 bases and J by 9 bases, with 14 bases between. The CDR3 extends over 13 amino acids. From germline, CDR1 is MGHRA and CDR2 YSYEKL.

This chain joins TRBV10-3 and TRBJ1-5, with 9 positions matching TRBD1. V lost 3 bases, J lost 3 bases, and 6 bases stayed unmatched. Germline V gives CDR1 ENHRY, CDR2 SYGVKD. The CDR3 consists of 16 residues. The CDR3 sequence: CAISEGQGPPNQPQHF. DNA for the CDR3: TGTGCCATCAGTGAAGGACAGGGGCCCCCCAATCAGCCCCAGCATTTT.

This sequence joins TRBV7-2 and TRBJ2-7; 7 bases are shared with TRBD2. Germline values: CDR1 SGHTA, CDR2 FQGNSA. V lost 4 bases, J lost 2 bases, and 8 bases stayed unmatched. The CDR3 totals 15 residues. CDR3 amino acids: CASSSTRDYPYEQYF. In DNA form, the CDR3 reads TGTGCCAGCAGCTCAACCCGGGACTATCCCTACGAGCAGTACTTC.

CDR3 bases: TGTGCCAGCAGCGCGCAGGGGACGGAGGGGTACGAGCAGTACTTC. Its translation is CASSAQGTEGYEQYF. The chain uses TRBV9 and TRBJ2-7, with D perhaps matching TRBD1 or TRBD2 (6 bases each). V lost 3 bases, J lost 4 bases, and 17 bases lay in between. CDR1 SGDLS and CDR2 YYNGEE come from the germline V gene. CDR3 size: 15 residues.

This CDR3 is CASSRLPENQETQYF. The CDR3 DNA sequence: TGTGCCAGCAGCCGACTACCTGAAAACCAAGAGACCCAGTACTTC. The chain couples TRBV27 to TRBJ2-5; weak D call: TRBD2 (5 bases). From germline, CDR1 is MNHEY and CDR2 SMNVEV (reference sequence). Trimming cost V 6 bases and J 0 bases, with 14 bases left between them. This CDR3 region has 15 residues.

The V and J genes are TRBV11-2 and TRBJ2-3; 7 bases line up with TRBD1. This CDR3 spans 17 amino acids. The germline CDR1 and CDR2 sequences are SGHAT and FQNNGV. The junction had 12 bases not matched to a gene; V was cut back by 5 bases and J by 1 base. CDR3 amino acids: CASSPVGRGMRTDTQYF. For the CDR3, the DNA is TGTGCCAGCAGCCCCGTTGGCAGGGGGATGCGCACAGATACGCAGTATTTT.

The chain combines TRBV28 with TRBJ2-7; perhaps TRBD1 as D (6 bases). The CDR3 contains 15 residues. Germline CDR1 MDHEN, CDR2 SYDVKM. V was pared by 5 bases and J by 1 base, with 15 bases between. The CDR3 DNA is TGTGCCAGCAGTCCCATGACAGGCAGATCCTACGAGCAGTACTTC. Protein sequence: CASSPMTGRSYEQYF.